The 11 T cell receptor beta chains below were found in one sample sequenced in a study of blood T cell repertoires in COVID-19. Measured with immunoSEQ multiplex PCR; TCRdb has only the in-frame clones, and not every one. The repertoire holds roughly 180,000 clones, with approximately 85% as singletons. The sample comprised peripheral blood. The receptors shown here come from a woman in her fifties or sixties with acute or convalescent COVID-19.

This clone appeared once. The V gene is TRBV5-1, the J gene TRBJ1-1; D might be TRBD1 (6 bases). Germline loops: CDR1 SGHRS, CDR2 YFSETQ. Trimming removed 2 bases from V and 0 bases from J, with 11 bases in between. The CDR3 totals 15 residues. Here the CDR3 DNA reads TGCGCCAGCAGCTTAGGACAGACCCTGAACACTGAAGCTTTCTTT. It specifies CASSLGQTLNTEAFF.

This clone was observed a few times. The chain carries TRBV3-1 (or the pseudogene TRBV3-2) and TRBJ1-2; D uncertain. The CDR3 contains 13 residues. Looked up from germline, CDR1 is LGHDT and CDR2 is YNNKEL (reference sequence). Trimming took off 1 base at V and 8 bases at J, with 11 bases between the two ends. This chain's CDR3 is CASSQGTGRGYTF. The CDR3 DNA is TGTGCCAGCAGCCAAGGAACGGGGAGAGGCTACACCTTC.

This clone was observed at least ten times. This chain joins TRBV5-6 and TRBJ2-5; D perhaps matches TRBD2 (5 bases). V shed 4 bases and J shed 4 bases, with 14 bases lying between them. The germline CDR1 and CDR2 sequences are SGHDT and YYEEEE. The CDR3 covers 14 residues. CDR3 bases: TGTGCCAGCAGCCCTGGGAGTGTCCCAGAGACCCAGTACTTC. It yields the protein CASSPGSVPETQYF.

This rearrangement joins TRBV6-2 or TRBV6-3 to TRBJ2-1; 7 nucleotides line up with TRBD2. Germline CDR1 MNHEY, CDR2 SVGEGT. This CDR3 is built from 16 residues. V shed 4 bases and J 4 bases; nucleotides not matched to a gene: 10. The CDR3 is CASSSASGLQYNEQFF. The CDR3 DNA reads as TGTGCCAGCAGTTCCGCTTCGGGACTACAATACAATGAGCAGTTCTTC.

The genes are TRBV2 and TRBJ2-7; tentative D call: TRBD1 (6 bases). From germline, CDR1 is SNHLY and CDR2 FYNNEI. The V end lost 6 bases, the J end lost 0 bases, and 15 bases lay between the germline ends. The CDR3 spans 15 residues. The CDR3 nucleotides are TGTGCCAGCAGAATTGGTAGGGGGAGCTCCTACGAGCAGTACGTC. Translating gives CASRIGRGSSYEQYV.

The count of this clone is one. The V call is TRBV28, the J call TRBJ2-3, with 7 bases matching TRBD2. Germline-derived CDR1 and CDR2 are MDHEN and SYDVKM. After removal of 1 base from V and 0 bases from J, the junction contained 4 bases not matched to a gene. The CDR3 has 16 residues. CDR3 loop: CASSLSSGLSTDTQYF. CDR3 DNA: TGTGCCAGCAGTTTATCTAGCGGCCTAAGCACAGATACGCAGTATTTT.

The chain employs TRBV4-2 and TRBJ2-1, with 11 bases lining up with TRBD2. With 4 bases clipped from V and 3 bases from J, the junction kept 5 bases outside the gene matches. Germline assignment: CDR1 LGHNA and CDR2 YNFKEQ. The CDR3 has 16 amino acids. The CDR3 region is CASSRTGTSGYNEQFF. The DNA for the CDR3 is TGTGCCAGCAGCCGAACCGGGACTAGCGGCTACAATGAGCAGTTCTTC.

CDR3 nucleotide sequence: TGTGCCTGGAGTGTTAGTGGGGAGCTGTTTTTT. It translates to CAWSVSGELFF. V usage is TRBV30 and J usage is TRBJ2-2; D is uncertain. Trimming took off 0 bases at V and 8 bases at J, with 4 bases between the two ends. Germline V gene lookup returns CDR1 GTSNPN and CDR2 SVGIG (reference sequence). The CDR3 runs to 11 residues.

The chain carries TRBV7-6 and TRBJ2-2; 9 bases are shared with TRBD1. Per germline, CDR1 SGHVS and CDR2 FNYEAQ. The length of the CDR3 is 17 residues. Germline trimming cut 2 bases from V and 1 base from J; bases unmatched to any gene: 5. For the CDR3, the DNA is TGTGCCAGCAGCTTAAGGGGGGGACAGGGGAACACCGGGGAGCTGTTTTTT. Translation: CASSLRGGQGNTGELFF.

The chain links TRBV5-5 to TRBJ2-1; D remains ambiguous. Germline V gene data show CDR1 as SGHKS and CDR2 as YYEKEE (reference sequence). The CDR3 covers 11 residues. V shed 0 bases and J shed 8 bases, with 3 bases lying between them. This chain's CDR3 is CASSLVDEQFF. The CDR3 DNA is TGTGCCAGCAGCTTGGTAGATGAGCAGTTCTTC.

The sample holds one count of this clone. V is TRBV28 and J is TRBJ1-3, with D tentatively TRBD1 (5 bases). Germline assignment: CDR1 MDHEN and CDR2 SYDVKM. This CDR3 has 15 residues. Trimming stripped 2 bases from V and 0 bases from J, with 8 bases between. In nucleotides, the CDR3 is TGTGCCAGCAGTTTACGGGGGTCCTCTGGAAACACCATATATTTT. Protein sequence: CASSLRGSSGNTIYF.